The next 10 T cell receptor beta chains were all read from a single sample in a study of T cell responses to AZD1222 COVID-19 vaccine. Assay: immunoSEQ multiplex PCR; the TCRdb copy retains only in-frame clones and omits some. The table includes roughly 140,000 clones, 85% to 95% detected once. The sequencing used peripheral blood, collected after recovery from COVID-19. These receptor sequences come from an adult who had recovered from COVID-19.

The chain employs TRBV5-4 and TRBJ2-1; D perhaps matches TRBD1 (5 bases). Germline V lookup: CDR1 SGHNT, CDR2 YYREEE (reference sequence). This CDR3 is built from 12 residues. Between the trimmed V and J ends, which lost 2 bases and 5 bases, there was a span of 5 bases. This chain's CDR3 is CASSLGDNEQFF. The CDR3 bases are TGTGCCAGCAGCTTAGGGGACAATGAGCAGTTCTTC.

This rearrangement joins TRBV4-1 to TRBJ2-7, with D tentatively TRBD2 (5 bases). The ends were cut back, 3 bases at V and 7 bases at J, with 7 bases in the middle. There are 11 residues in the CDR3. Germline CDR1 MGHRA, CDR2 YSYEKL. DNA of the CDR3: TGCGCCAGCAGCCAGTCGGGGGAGCAGTACTTC. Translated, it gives CASSQSGEQYF.

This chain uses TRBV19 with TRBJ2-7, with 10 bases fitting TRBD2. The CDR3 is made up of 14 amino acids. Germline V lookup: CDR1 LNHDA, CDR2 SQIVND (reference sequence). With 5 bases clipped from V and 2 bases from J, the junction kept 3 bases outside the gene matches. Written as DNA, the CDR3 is TGTGCCAGTAGTGATGGACTAGCGGCCTACGAGCAGTACTTC. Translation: CASSDGLAAYEQYF.

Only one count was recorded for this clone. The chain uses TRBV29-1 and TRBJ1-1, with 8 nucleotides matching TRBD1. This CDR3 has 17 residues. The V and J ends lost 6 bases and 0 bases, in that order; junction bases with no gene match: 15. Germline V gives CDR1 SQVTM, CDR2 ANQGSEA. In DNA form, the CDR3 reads TGCAGCGTCAACCGGGCCGGACAGGGCGAAATGAACACTGAAGCTTTCTTT. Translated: CSVNRAGQGEMNTEAFF.

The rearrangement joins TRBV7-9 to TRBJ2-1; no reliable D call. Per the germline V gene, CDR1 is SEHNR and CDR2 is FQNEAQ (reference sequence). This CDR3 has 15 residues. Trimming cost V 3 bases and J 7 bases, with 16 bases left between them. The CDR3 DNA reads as TGTGCCAGCAGCTTGGGCCTCTTTAGAGCTAATGAGCAGTTCTTC. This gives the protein CASSLGLFRANEQFF.

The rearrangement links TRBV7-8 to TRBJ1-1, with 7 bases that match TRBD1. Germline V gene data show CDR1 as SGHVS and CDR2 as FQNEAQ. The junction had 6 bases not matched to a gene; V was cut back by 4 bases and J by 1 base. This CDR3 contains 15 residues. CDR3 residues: CASSSVRTGNTEAFF. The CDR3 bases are TGTGCCAGCAGCTCGGTGAGGACAGGGAACACTGAAGCTTTCTTT. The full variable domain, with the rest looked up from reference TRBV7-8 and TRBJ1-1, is GAGVSQSPRYKVAKRGQDVALRCDPISGHVSLFWYQQALGQGPEFLTYFQNEAQLDKSGLPSDRFFAERPEGSVSTLKIQRTQQEDSAVYLCASSSVRTGNTEAFFGQGTRLTVV.

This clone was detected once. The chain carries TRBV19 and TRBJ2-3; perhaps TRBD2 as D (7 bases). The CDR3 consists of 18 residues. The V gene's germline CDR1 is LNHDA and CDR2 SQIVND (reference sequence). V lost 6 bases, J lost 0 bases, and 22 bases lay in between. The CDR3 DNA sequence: TGTGCCAGTAGCCCCCCCGTCGGGGGGCGGACTAGCACAGATACGCAGTATTTT. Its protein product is CASSPPVGGRTSTDTQYF.

In DNA form, the CDR3 reads TGTGCCAGCAGCCATAGACAGGGGCAGAGCTCCTACGAGCAGTACTTC. Its translation is CASSHRQGQSSYEQYF. The V call is TRBV5-5, the J call TRBJ2-7; 8 bases are a match to TRBD1. The J segment lost 0 bases and the V segment lost 4 bases, leaving 9 bases of the junction unmatched. Germline lookup yields CDR1 SGHKS and CDR2 YYEKEE (reference sequence). This CDR3 spans 16 amino acids.

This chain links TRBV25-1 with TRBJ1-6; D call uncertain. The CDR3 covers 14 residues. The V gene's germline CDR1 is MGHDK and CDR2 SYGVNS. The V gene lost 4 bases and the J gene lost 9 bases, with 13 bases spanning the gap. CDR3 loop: CASSGSGSSSPLHF. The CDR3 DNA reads TGTGCCAGCAGTGGGTCTGGGAGTAGTTCACCCCTCCACTTT.

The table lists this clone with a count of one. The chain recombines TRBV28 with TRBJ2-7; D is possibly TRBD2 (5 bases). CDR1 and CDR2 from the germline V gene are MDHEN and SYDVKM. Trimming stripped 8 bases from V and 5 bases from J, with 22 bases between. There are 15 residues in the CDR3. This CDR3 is CASHTSSAGGHEQYF. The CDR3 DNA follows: TGTGCCAGCCATACTTCGTCTGCAGGCGGGCACGAGCAGTACTTC.